This T cell receptor beta chain was sequenced for a study of molecular identifiers for immune sequencing clone quantification. Findings and caveats of the study: Sizes of highly expanded clones could be underestimated through identical TCRs sharing a barcode.

On this clonotype itself: Its antigen is currently unknown.

CDR1 and CDR2 from the germline V gene are ENHRY and SYGVKD. The CDR3 totals 12 residues. The ends lost 10 bases at V and 4 bases at J; junction bases unmatched: 7. MiXCR, applied by TCRdb to the PCR reads, yields one record per CDR3 protein. The sample has more than 50,000 distinct CDR3 sequences, around 19% seen once. The sample taken for sequencing was naive CD8+ T cells from blood, with Jurkat cell RNA spiked in. The subset denotes: FACS-sorted CD8+CD4-CCR7+CD45RA+ naive T cells. This sequence was found in a human donor in good health. Some libraries in this study had Jurkat cell RNA spiked in. V is TRBV10-3 and J is TRBJ2-7; TRBD1 matches 7 bases. The CDR3 DNA is TGTGCCACGACGACAGGGACGTACGAGCAGTACTTC. Its protein is CATTTGTYEQYF.